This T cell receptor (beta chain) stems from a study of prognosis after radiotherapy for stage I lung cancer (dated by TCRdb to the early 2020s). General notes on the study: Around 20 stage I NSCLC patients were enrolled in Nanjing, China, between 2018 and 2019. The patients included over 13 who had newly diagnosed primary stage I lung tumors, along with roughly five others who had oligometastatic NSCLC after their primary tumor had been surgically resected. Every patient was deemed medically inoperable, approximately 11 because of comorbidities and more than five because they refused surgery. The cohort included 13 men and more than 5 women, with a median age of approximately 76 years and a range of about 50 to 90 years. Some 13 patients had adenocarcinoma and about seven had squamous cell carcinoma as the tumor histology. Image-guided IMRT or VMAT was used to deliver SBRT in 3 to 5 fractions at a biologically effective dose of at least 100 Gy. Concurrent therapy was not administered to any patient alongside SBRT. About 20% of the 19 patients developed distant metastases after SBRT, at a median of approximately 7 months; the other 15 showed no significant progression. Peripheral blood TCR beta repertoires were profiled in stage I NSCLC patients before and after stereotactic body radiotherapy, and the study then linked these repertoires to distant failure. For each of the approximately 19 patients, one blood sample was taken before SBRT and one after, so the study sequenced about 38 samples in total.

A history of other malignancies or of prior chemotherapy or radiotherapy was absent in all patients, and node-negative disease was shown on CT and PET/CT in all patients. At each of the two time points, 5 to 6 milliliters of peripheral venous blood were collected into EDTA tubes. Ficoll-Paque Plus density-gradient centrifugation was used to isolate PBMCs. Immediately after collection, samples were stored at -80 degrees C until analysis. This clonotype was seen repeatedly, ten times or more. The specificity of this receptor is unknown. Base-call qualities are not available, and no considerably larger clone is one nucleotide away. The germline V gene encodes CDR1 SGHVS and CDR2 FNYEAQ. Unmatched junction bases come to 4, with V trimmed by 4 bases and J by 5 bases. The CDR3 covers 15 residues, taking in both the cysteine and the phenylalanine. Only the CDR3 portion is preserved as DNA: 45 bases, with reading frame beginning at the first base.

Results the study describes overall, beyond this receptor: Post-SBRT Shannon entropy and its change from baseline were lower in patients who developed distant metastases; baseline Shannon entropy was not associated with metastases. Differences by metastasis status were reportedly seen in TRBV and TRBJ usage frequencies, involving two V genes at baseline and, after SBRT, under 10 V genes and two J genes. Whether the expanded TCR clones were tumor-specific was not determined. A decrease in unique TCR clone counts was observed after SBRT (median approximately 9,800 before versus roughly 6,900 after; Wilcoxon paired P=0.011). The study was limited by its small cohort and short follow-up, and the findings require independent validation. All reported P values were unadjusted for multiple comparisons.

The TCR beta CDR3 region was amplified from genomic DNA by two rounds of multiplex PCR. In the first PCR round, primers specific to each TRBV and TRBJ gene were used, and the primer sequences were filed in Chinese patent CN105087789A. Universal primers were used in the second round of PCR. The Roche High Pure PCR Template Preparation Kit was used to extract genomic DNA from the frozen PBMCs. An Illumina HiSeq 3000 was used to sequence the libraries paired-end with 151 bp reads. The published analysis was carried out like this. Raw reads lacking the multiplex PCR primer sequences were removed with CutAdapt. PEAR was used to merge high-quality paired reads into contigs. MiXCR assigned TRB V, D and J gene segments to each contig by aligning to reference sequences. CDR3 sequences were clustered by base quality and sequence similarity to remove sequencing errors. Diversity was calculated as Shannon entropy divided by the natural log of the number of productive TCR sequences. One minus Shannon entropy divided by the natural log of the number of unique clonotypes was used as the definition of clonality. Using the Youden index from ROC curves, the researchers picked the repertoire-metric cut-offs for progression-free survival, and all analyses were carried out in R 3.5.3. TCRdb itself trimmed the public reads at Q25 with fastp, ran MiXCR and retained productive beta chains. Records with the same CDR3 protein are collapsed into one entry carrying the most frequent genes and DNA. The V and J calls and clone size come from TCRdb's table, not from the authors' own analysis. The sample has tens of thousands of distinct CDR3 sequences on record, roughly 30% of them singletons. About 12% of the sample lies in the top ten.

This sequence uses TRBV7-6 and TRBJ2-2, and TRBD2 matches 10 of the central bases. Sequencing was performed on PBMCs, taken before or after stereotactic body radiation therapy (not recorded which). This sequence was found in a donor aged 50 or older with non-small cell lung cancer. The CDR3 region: CASSSSGGATGELFF. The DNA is TGTGCCAGCAGCTCCAGCGGGGGGGCGACCGGGGAGCTGTTTTTT.